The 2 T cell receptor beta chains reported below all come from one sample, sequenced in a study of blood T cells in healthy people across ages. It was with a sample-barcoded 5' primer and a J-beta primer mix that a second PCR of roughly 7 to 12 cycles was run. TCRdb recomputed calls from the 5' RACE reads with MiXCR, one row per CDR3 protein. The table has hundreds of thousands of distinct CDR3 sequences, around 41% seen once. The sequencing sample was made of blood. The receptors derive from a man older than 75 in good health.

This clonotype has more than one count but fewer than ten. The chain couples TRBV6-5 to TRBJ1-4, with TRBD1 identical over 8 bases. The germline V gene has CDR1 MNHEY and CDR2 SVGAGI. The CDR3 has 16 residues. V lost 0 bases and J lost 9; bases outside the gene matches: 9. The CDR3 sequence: CASSYSKSGGRKKLFF. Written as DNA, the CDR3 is TGTGCCAGCAGTTACTCGAAATCAGGGGGCAGGAAAAAACTGTTTTTT.

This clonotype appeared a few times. CDR3 nucleotides: TGCAGTGCTAAGGAGAGTTACAATGAGCAGTTCTTC. Amino acids: CSAKESYNEQFF. This chain links TRBV20-1 with TRBJ2-1; D is uncertain. CDR1 DFQATT and CDR2 SNEGSKA come from the germline V gene (reference sequence). The CDR3 length is 12 residues. Deletions cut 4 bases from V and 4 bases from J, with 8 bases between.